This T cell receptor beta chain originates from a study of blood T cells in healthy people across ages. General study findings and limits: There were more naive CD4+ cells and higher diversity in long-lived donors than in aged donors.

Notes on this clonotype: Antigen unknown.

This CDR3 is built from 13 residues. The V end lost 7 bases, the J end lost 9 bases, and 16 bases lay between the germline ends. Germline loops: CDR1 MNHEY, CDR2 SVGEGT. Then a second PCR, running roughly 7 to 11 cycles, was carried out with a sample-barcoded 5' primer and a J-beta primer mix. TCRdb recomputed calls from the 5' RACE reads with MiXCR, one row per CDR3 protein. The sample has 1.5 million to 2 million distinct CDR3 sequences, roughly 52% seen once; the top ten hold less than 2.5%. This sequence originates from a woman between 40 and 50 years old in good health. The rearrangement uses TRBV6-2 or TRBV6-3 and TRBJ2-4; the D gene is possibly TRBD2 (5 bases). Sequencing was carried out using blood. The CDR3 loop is CASTRASSIIQYF. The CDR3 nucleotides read TGTGCCAGCACCCGGGCTAGCAGTATCATTCAGTACTTC.